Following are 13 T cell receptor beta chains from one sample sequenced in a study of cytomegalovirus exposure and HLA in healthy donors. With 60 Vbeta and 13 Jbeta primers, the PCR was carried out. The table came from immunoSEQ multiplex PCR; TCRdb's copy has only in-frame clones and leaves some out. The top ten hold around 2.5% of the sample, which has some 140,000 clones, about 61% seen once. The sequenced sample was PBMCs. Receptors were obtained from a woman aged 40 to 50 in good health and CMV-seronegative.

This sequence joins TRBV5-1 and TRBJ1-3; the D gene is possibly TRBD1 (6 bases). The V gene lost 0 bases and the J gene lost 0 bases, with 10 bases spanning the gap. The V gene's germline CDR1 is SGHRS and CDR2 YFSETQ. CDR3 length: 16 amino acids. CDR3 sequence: CASSLEGGNSGNTIYF. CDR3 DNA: TGCGCCAGCAGCTTGGAAGGGGGAAACTCTGGAAACACCATATATTTT.

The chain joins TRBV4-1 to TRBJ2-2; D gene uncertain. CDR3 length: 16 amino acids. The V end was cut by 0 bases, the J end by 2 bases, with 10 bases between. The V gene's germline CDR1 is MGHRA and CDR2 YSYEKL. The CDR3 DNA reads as TGCGCCAGCAGCCAAGAGAGGCTGCTAAACACCGGGGAGCTGTTTTTT. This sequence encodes CASSQERLLNTGELFF.

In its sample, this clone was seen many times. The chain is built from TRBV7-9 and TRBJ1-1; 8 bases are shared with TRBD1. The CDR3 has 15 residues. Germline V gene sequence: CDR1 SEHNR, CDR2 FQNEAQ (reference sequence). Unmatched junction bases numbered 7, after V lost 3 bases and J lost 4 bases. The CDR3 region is CASSFASQGGTEAFF. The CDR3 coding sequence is TGTGCCAGCAGCTTTGCCTCACAGGGGGGCACTGAAGCTTTCTTT.

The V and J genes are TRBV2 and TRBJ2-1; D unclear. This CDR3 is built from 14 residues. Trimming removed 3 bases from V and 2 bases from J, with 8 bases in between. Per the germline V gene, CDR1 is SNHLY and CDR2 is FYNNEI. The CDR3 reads CASSDRLAYNEQFF. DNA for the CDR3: TGTGCCAGCAGTGACAGGCTCGCCTACAATGAGCAGTTCTTC.

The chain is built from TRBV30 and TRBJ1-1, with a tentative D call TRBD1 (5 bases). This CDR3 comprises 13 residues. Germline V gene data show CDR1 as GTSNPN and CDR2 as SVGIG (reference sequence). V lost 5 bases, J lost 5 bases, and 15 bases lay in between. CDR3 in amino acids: CAWATGTRTEAFF. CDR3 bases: TGTGCCTGGGCCACCGGGACTAGGACTGAAGCTTTCTTT.

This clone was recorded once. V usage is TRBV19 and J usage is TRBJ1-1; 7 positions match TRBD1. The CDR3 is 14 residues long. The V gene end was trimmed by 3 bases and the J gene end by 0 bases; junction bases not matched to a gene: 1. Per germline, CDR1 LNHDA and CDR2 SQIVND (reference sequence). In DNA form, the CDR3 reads TGTGCCAGTAGTATCGGACAGGTGAACACTGAAGCTTTCTTT. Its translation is CASSIGQVNTEAFF.

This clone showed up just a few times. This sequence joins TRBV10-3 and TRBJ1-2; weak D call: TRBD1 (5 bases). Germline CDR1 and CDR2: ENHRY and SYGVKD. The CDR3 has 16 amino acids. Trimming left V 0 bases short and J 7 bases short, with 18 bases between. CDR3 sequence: CAISESEVGGISGYTF. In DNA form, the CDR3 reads TGTGCCATCAGTGAGTCGGAAGTCGGGGGGATAAGTGGCTACACCTTC.

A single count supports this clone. CDR3 coding DNA: TGCAGCGTTGGGACAGGGGGCGCGAGCGCGAACACTGAAGCTTTCTTT. As protein: CSVGTGGASANTEAFF. V and J are TRBV29-1 and TRBJ1-1; 11 nucleotides agree with TRBD1. The CDR3 is made up of 16 amino acids. V trimming: 4 bases; J trimming: 1 base; junction bases outside the gene matches: 8. Looked up from germline, CDR1 is SQVTM and CDR2 is ANQGSEA.

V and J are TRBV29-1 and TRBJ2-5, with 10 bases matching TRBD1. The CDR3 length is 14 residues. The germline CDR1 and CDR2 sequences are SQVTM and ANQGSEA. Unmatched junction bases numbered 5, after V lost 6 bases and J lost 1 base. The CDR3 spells CSVRDRGRQETQYF. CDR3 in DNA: TGCAGCGTCAGGGACAGGGGCCGCCAAGAGACCCAGTACTTC.

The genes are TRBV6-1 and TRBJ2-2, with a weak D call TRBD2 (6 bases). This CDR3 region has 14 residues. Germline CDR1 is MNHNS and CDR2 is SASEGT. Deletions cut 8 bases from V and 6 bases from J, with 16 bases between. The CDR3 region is CASAPGGVPGELFF. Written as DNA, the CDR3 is TGTGCCAGCGCCCCGGGCGGGGTCCCCGGGGAGCTGTTTTTT.

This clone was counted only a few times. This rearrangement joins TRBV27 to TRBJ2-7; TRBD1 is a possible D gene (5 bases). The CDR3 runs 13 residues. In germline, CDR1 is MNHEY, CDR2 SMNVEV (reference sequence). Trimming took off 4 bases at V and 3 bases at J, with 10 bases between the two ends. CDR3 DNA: TGTGCCAGCAGTTGGGGCGGAAACTACGAGCAGTACTTC. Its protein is CASSWGGNYEQYF.

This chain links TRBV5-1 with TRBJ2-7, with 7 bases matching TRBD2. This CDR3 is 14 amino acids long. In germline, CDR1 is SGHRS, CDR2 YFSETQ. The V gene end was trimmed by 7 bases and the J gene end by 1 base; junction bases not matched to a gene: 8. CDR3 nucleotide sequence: TGCGCCAGCGGACGGGGGGAAAGTTCCTACGAGCAGTACTTC. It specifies CASGRGESSYEQYF.

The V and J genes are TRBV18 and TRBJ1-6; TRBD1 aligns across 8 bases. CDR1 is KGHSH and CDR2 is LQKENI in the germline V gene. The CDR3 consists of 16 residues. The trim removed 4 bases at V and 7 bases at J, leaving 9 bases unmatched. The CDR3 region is CASSRQGASSNSPLHF. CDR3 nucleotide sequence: TGTGCCAGCTCACGGCAGGGGGCGAGTAGCAATTCACCCCTCCACTTT.